This TCR beta chain was recovered during a study of cytomegalovirus exposure and HLA in healthy donors. Study-wide results and caveats: A likely sequencing artifact accounted for one observed cluster of highly shared sequence variants.

This clone was observed a single time. What it binds is unknown. PCR involved 60 Vbeta and 13 Jbeta primers. The data were produced by immunoSEQ multiplex PCR, yet TCRdb's version contains in-frame clones alone and is incomplete. Of 110,000 to 150,000 clones detected, around four fifths appear once; the ten largest clones hold about 3.2%. Per the germline V gene, CDR1 is GTSNPN and CDR2 is SVGIG (reference sequence). The CDR3 extends over 13 amino acids. The germline V and J ends were trimmed by 5 bases and 3 bases, with 13 bases remaining between them. This chain joins TRBV30 and TRBJ2-5; D gene ambiguous. Input material: PBMCs. This receptor was obtained from a female donor in good health and CMV-seronegative. This CDR3 is CAWENGPKETQYF. CDR3 DNA: TGTGCCTGGGAAAATGGGCCGAAAGAGACCCAGTACTTC. Combining the CDR3 with reference TRBV30 and TRBJ2-5 gives the whole variable domain SQTIHQWPATLVQPVGSPLSLECTVEGTSNPNLYWYRQAAGRGLQLLFYSVGIGQISSEVPQNLSASRPQDRQFILSSKKLLLSDSGFYLCAWENGPKETQYFGPGTRLLVL.